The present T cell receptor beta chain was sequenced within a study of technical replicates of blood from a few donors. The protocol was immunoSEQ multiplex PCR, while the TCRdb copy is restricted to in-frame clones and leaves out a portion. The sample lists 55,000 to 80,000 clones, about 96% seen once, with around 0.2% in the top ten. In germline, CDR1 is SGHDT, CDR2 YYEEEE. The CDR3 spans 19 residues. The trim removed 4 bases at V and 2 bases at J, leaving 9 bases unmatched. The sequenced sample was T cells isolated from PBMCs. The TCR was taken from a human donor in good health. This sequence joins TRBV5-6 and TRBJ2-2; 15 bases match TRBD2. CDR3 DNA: TGTGCCAGCAGCCGCCGGACTAGCGGGAGGGCCGGCAACACCGGGGAGCTGTTTTTT. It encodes CASSRRTSGRAGNTGELFF.